Shown below are 16 T cell receptor beta chains from a single sample sequenced in a study of regulatory T cells in long-lasting Graves disease. Both iRepertoire HTBI primers and Arm-PCR of CDR3 regions were used to build the TCR beta libraries. TCRdb redid the calling of the multiplex PCR reads with MiXCR, one entry per CDR3 protein. Altogether over 450,000 distinct CDR3 sequences are present, 20% to 25% being singletons, with the ten largest covering 6.5% to 9%. As to time point: persistent/refractory GD, antithyroid drugs over 5 years with positive TRAb. Researchers made the TCR library from RNA that was extracted from PBMCs. Sequencing was performed on peripheral blood mononuclear cells (PBMCs), taken when the disease was refractory, from a patient treated with antithyroid drugs. The receptors come from a female donor with Graves disease.

This clonotype was counted between two and nine times. The chain combines TRBV6-5 with TRBJ2-2, with D possibly TRBD1 on 6 matching bases. The germline CDR1 and CDR2 sequences are MNHEY and SVGAGI. V lost 0 bases and J lost 0, with 8 bases in between. The CDR3 is 16 amino acids. Here the CDR3 reads CASSYSGHSNTGELFF. The DNA for the CDR3 is TGTGCCAGCAGTTACTCGGGACATTCGAACACCGGGGAGCTGTTTTTT.

This clonotype was counted between two and nine times. The CDR3 sequence is CASSRGGGAEQYF. The CDR3 DNA sequence: TGCGCCAGCAGCCGGGGGGGAGGGGCCGAGCAGTACTTC. This chain connects TRBV4-1 to TRBJ2-7, with 7 nucleotides matching TRBD2. The CDR3 is 13 residues long. Per the germline V gene, CDR1 is MGHRA and CDR2 is YSYEKL. J lost 6 bases, V lost 4 bases, and 6 bases had no gene match.

The chain recombines TRBV7-2 with TRBJ2-5; D is undetermined. Germline lookup yields CDR1 SGHTA and CDR2 FQGNSA. The CDR3 covers 14 residues. The V and J ends lost 5 bases and 1 base respectively, with 11 bases between them. The CDR3 DNA sequence: TGTGCCAGCAGCCCCCATATGGGCCAAGAGACCCAGTACTTC. This translates into CASSPHMGQETQYF.

This clonotype was detected a few times. The chain combines TRBV20-1 with TRBJ1-6, with 9 bases lining up with TRBD1. With V trimmed by 3 bases and J by 7 bases, 10 bases remained unmatched. The CDR3 runs 16 residues. The germline CDR1 and CDR2 sequences are DFQATT and SNEGSKA (reference sequence). CDR3 in DNA: TGCAGTGCTAGGGGGGGTGGACAGGGGTCCAATTCACCCCTCCACTTT. It translates to CSARGGGQGSNSPLHF.

This clonotype was observed a handful of times. The J gene is TRBJ2-7, the V gene TRBV19, with TRBD2 as a possible D gene (5 bases). CDR1 is LNHDA and CDR2 is SQIVND in the germline V gene (reference sequence). Trimming shortened V by 6 bases and J by 1 base, and 13 bases separated the two germline ends. The CDR3 loop spans 14 amino acids. CDR3 DNA: TGTGCCAGTAGAACGGCTAGCAGTTCCTACGAGCAGTACTTC. Translation gives CASRTASSSYEQYF.

This clonotype was seen a handful of times. The chain is built from TRBV19 and TRBJ2-5; 9 nucleotides agree with TRBD1. The V and J ends lost 3 bases and 5 bases, in that order; junction bases with no gene match: 7. Germline lookup yields CDR1 LNHDA and CDR2 SQIVND (reference sequence). CDR3 length: 15 residues. This CDR3 is CASSILGTGYETQYF. DNA of the CDR3: TGTGCCAGTAGTATCCTGGGGACAGGGTACGAGACCCAGTACTTC.

The chain recombines TRBV28 with TRBJ2-1; 11 bases align to TRBD2. Trimming cost V 6 bases and J 4 bases; bases outside gene matches: 8. The CDR3 sequence is 16 residues long. Germline V gene lookup returns CDR1 MDHEN and CDR2 SYDVKM. The CDR3 here is CASSLTSGGSYNEQFF. CDR3 coding DNA: TGTGCCAGCAGCTTAACTAGCGGGGGCAGTTACAATGAGCAGTTCTTC.

This clonotype was observed at least ten times. This rearrangement joins TRBV20-1 to TRBJ1-4, with D possibly TRBD1 on 5 matching bases. Per germline, CDR1 DFQATT and CDR2 SNEGSKA (reference sequence). V lost 5 bases to trimming and J lost 8 bases, with 9 bases between them. The CDR3 has 11 amino acids. The CDR3 here is CSARGKEKLFF. Here the CDR3 DNA reads TGCAGTGCTCGGGGGAAGGAAAAACTGTTTTTT.

CDR3 loop: CASSLTRADTGELFF. In DNA, the CDR3 is TGTGCCAGCAGCTTAACCAGGGCGGACACCGGGGAGCTGTTTTTT. The V gene is TRBV7-2, the J gene TRBJ2-2; weak D call: TRBD1 (5 bases). Germline CDR1 is SGHTA and CDR2 is FQGNSA. The CDR3 spans 15 residues. Trimming removed 2 bases from V and 3 bases from J, with 10 bases in between.

This clonotype has more than one count but fewer than ten. V is TRBV7-3 and J is TRBJ1-2; maybe TRBD1 (5 bases). V gave up 4 bases and J gave up 8 bases, with 14 bases separating them. CDR3 length: 13 amino acids. In germline, CDR1 is SGHTA, CDR2 FQGTGA. In DNA form, the CDR3 reads TGTGCCAGCAGCTCGGGGATAGGGGTAGGCTACACCTTC. This encodes CASSSGIGVGYTF.

The rearrangement joins TRBV30 to TRBJ1-4; TRBD1 might be the D (5 bases). Trimming stripped 4 bases from V and 6 bases from J, with 15 bases between. CDR3 length: 14 amino acids. Germline V gene data show CDR1 as GTSNPN and CDR2 as SVGIG (reference sequence). The CDR3 here is CAWNAGTADEKLFF. The CDR3 coding sequence is TGTGCCTGGAACGCCGGGACCGCCGATGAAAAACTGTTTTTT.

CDR3 region: CAWSRDPNSPLHF. CDR3 nucleotide sequence: TGTGCCTGGAGTCGTGATCCTAATTCACCCCTCCACTTT. The chain carries TRBV30 and TRBJ1-6; no clear D gene. The CDR3 covers 13 residues. The germline gives CDR1 GTSNPN, CDR2 SVGIG (reference sequence). V shed 2 bases and J shed 6 bases, with 8 bases lying between them.

This clonotype has at least ten counts. V and J are TRBV6-2 or TRBV6-3 and TRBJ1-2, with 8 bases aligning to TRBD1. The germline gives CDR1 MNHEY, CDR2 SVGEGT. The ends lost 1 base at V and 6 bases at J; junction bases unmatched: 1. CDR3 length: 13 amino acids. The CDR3 region has the DNA TGTGCCAGCAGTTACTTGGACAGGGATGGCTACACCTTC. Residues: CASSYLDRDGYTF.

This clonotype showed up many times. The rearrangement joins TRBV12-3 or TRBV12-4 to TRBJ1-5; no clear D. The CDR3 runs to 13 residues. Trimming shortened V by 6 bases and J by 4 bases, and 10 bases separated the two germline ends. CDR3 bases: TGTGCCAGCAGGCCGGAGTGGAATCAGCCCCAGCATTTT. This sequence encodes CASRPEWNQPQHF.

With regard to this clonotype: A much larger clone lies a single base off, so this may be a read error. The V and J genes are TRBV25-1 and TRBJ1-4, with TRBD1 matching 8 bases. Per germline, CDR1 MGHDK and CDR2 SYGVNS. The V and J ends lost 1 base and 10 bases, in that order; junction bases with no gene match: 11. This CDR3 is built from 16 residues. The CDR3 nucleotides are TGTGCCAGCAGTGAATCCGGACAGGGTGGAAGTGTAAAACTGTTTTTT. Translating it yields CASSESGQGGSVKLFF.

The rearrangement joins TRBV7-9 to TRBJ1-1; tentatively, D is TRBD1 (5 bases). The length of the CDR3 is 15 residues. Germline V CDR1 and CDR2: SEHNR, FQNEAQ (reference sequence). The ends were cut back, 5 bases at V and 3 bases at J, with 16 bases in the middle. CDR3 protein: CASSPRQGRDTEAFF. The CDR3 DNA sequence: TGTGCCAGCAGCCCTAGGCAGGGAAGAGACACTGAAGCTTTCTTT. Variable domain in full (rest from reference TRBV7-9 and TRBJ1-1): DTGVSQNPRHKITKRGQNVTFRCDPISEHNRLYWYRQTLGQGPEFLTYFQNEAQLEKSRLLSDRFSAERPKGSFSTLEIQRTEQGDSAMYLCASSPRQGRDTEAFFGQGTRLTVV.